These 3 T cell receptor beta chains were all obtained from the same sample, sequenced in a study of human versus mouse CDR3 diversity and MHC coevolution. Sequenced by immunoSEQ multiplex PCR; TCRdb stores in-frame clones only, minus some. The sample shows tens of thousands of clones, 90% to 95% of them seen only once. Material for sequencing was naive CD4+ T cells from blood. The subset is: CD45RO-negative CD62L-positive naive CD4 T cells. The receptors derive from a person between 25 and 69 years old in good health.

The chain uses TRBV4-2 and TRBJ2-1, with TRBD2 matching 12 bases. V gave up 1 base and J gave up 6 bases; unmatched junction bases: 7. Germline V gene data show CDR1 as LGHNA and CDR2 as YNFKEQ. This CDR3 spans 17 amino acids. The CDR3: CASSQGAASGRVNEQFF. As DNA, the CDR3 is TGTGCCAGCAGCCAAGGGGCCGCTAGCGGGAGGGTCAATGAGCAGTTCTTC.

The CDR3 loop is CASSIPRGASNEQFF. The CDR3 DNA reads TGTGCCAGTAGTATACCCAGGGGGGCTTCCAATGAGCAGTTCTTC. The chain couples TRBV19 to TRBJ2-1; D is perhaps TRBD1 (7 bases). CDR3 length: 15 amino acids. Trimming removed 2 bases at V and 6 bases at J, with 14 bases between. Germline CDR1 and CDR2: LNHDA and SQIVND (reference sequence).

This chain joins TRBV10-2 and TRBJ1-1, with 7 bases fitting TRBD1. The germline CDR1 and CDR2 sequences are WSHSY and SAAADI. The CDR3 is 13 amino acids. V lost 7 bases and J lost 5; bases outside the gene matches: 7. CDR3 sequence: CASTQGGRTEAFF. CDR3 DNA sequence: TGCGCCAGCACCCAGGGGGGAAGGACTGAAGCTTTCTTT.